This TCR beta chain is from a study of PD-1 blockade in classical Hodgkin lymphoma. Study-wide points: In newly diagnosed patients, baseline TCR diversity was reportedly below that of healthy donors. It was among complete responders that baseline diversity resembled that of newly diagnosed patients. A significant rise in TCR diversity by C4D1 was seen for CD4+ but not CD8+ cells.

This CDR3 has 11 residues. Germline V gives CDR1 SGHAT, CDR2 FQDESV (reference sequence). V was cut by 1 base and J by 6 bases, with 4 bases left in between. The assay was immunoSEQ multiplex PCR, and TCRdb's table has in-frame clones only and misses some. The sample has 90,000 or so clones; around 80% are singletons. About this clone: What it binds is not known.

Time point meaning: cycle 4 day 1 (C4D1), after six to seven weeks of nivolumab. Brentuximab vedotin exposure varied among the patients, all of whom had relapsed after autologous stem cell transplantation. Complete response, partial response or progressive disease were the best responses. The sequencing here drew on peripheral blood mononuclear cells (PBMCs), taken before the fourth cycle of nivolumab. The TCR sequence derives from a human donor with classical Hodgkin lymphoma. V gene TRBV11-1 combines with J gene TRBJ2-7, with D hard to call. The CDR3 DNA reads as TGTGCCAGCAGCTTAGAAGGCGAGCAGTACTTC. Its protein is CASSLEGEQYF.